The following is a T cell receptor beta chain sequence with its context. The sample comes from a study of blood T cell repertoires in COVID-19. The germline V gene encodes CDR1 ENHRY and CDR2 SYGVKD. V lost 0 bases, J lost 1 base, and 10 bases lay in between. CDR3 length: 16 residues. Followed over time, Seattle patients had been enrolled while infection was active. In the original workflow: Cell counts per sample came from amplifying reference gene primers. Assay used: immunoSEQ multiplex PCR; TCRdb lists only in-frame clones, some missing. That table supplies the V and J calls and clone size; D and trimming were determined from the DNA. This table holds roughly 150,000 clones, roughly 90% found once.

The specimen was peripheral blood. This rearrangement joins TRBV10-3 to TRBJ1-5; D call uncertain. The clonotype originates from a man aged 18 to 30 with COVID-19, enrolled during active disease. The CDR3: CAISESISGSNQPQHF. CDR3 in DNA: TGTGCCATCAGTGAGTCGATCTCCGGGAGCAATCAGCCCCAGCATTTT.